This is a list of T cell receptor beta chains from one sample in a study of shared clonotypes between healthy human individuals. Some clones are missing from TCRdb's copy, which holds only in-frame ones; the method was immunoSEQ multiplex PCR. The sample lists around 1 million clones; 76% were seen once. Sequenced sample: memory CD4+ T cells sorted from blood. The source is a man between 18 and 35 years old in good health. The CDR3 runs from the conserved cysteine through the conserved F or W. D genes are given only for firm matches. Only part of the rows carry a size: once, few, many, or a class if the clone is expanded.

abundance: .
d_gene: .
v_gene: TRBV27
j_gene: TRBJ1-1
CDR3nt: TGTGCCAGCAGCCCGACAAGAAGGTTGAACACTGAAGCTTTCTTT
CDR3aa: CASSPTRRLNTEAFF

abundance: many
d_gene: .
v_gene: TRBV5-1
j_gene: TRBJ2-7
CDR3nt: TGCGCCAGCAGACTTATGGACAGTTCCTACGAGCAGTACTTC
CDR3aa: CASRLMDSSYEQYF

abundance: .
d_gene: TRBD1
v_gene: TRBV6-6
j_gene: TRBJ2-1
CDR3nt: TGTGCCAGCAGTTACACGGGGACAGGGGGTAATGAGCAGTTCTTC
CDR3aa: CASSYTGTGGNEQFF

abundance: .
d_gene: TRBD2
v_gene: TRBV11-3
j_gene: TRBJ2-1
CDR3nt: TGTGCCAGCAGCTCAAGCAGACTAGCAGCATACAATGAGCAGTTCTTC
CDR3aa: CASSSSRLAAYNEQFF

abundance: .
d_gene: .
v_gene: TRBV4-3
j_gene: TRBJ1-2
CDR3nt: TGCGCCAGCAGCCAAGACTCCTCCGGAACTAACTATGGCTACACCTTC
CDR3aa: CASSQDSSGTNYGYTF

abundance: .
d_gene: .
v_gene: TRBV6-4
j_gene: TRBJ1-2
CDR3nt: TGTGCCAGCACAATGGCCTTCGGGAAACAGGGAGGGGCGAACTATGGCTACACCTTC
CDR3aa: CASTMAFGKQGGANYGYTF

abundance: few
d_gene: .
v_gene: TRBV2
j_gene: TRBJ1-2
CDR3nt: TGTGCCAGCAGTGAAGGACAGACCTATGGCTACACCTTC
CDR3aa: CASSEGQTYGYTF

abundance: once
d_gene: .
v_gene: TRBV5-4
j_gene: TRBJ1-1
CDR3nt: TGTGCCAGCAGCTTGGATCTCGGAGGCCCGAACACTGAAGCTTTCTTT
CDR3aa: CASSLDLGGPNTEAFF

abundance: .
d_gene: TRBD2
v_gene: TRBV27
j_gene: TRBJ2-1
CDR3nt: TGTGCCAGCAGGCTAGCGGGAGGGCCCGGTGAGCAGTTCTTC
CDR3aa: CASRLAGGPGEQFF

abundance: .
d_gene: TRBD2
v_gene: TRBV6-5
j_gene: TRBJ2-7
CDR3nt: TGTGCCAGCAGTTACTCGGGACTAGCGGGAGCGGAGCAGTACTTC
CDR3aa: CASSYSGLAGAEQYF